Reported below is one T cell receptor (beta chain). What it recognizes is unknown. The PCR contained 60 Vbeta and 13 Jbeta primers. TCRdb keeps only in-frame clones here, not all; method: immunoSEQ multiplex PCR. The sample holds 110,000 or so clones; roughly four fifths are singletons and the top ten take roughly 16%. This CDR3 has 16 residues. Trimming removed 7 bases at V and 0 bases at J, with 21 bases between. Germline CDR1 and CDR2: SQVTM and ANQGSEA. The sample originates from a study of cytomegalovirus exposure and HLA in healthy donors. Study observations and caveats: Segments of the TCR beta V type were, in most cases, productive about 90% or about 30% of the time in an earlier analysis. Being indistinguishable, some V segments were excluded, TRBV6-2 and TRBV6-3 among them. Reportedly, HLA-A and HLA-B alleles of most subjects were accurately predicted from TCR beta. What a later analysis showed was that several of the most significant clusters appeared linked to common viral pathogens.

Sequencing was performed on PBMCs. This sequence originates from a man between 50 and 59 years old in good health and CMV-seropositive. V usage is TRBV29-1 and J usage is TRBJ1-2; possible D gene TRBD1, 6 bases. CDR3 residues: CSAGGQGSHANYGYTF. The CDR3, as DNA: TGCAGCGCCGGGGGGCAGGGCAGCCACGCTAACTATGGCTACACCTTC.